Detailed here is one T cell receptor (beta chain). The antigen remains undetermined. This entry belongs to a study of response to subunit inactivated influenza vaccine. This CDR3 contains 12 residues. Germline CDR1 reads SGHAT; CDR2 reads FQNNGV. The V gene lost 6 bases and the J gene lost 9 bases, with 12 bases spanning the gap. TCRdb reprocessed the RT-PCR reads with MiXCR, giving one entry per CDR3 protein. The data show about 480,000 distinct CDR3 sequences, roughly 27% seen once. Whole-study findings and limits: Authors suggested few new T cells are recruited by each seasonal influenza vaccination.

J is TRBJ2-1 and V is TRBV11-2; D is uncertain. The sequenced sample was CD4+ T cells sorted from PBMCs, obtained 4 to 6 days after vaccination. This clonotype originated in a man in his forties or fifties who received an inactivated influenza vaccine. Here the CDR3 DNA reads TGTGCCAGCAGTTTACAGTGGTTTGAGCAGTTCTTC. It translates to CASSLQWFEQFF.